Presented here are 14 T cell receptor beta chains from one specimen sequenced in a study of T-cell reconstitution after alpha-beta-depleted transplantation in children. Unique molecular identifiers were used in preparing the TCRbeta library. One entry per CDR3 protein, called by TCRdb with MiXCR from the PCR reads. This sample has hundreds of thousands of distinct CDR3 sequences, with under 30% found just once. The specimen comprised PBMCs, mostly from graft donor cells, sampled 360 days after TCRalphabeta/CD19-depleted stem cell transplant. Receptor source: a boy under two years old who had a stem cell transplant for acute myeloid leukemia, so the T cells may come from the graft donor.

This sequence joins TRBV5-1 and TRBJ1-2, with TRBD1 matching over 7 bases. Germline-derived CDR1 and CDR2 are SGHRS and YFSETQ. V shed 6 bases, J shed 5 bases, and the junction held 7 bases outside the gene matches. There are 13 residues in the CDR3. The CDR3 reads CASKGALVYGYTF. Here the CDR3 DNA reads TGCGCCAGCAAGGGGGCCCTCGTTTATGGCTACACCTTC. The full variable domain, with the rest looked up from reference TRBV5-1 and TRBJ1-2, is KAGVTQTPRYLIKTRGQQVTLSCSPISGHRSVSWYQQTPGQGLQFLFEYFSETQRNKGNFPGRFSGRQFSNSRSEMNVSTLELGDSALYLCASKGALVYGYTFGSGTRLTVV.

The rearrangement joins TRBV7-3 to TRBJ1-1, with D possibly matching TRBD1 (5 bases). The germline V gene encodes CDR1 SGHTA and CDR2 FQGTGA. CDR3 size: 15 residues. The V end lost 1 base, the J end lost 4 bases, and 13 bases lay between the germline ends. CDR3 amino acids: CASSLMGLRGTEAFF. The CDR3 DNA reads TGTGCCAGCAGCTTAATGGGGCTTCGGGGCACTGAAGCTTTCTTT.

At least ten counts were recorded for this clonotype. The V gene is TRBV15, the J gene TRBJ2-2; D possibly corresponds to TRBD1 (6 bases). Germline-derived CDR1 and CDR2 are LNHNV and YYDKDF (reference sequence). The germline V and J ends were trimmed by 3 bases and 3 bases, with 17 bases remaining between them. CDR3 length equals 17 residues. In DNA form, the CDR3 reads TGTGCCACCAGCAGGGAGAGAGGGGGTTTGGACACCGGGGAGCTGTTTTTT. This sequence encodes CATSRERGGLDTGELFF.

The DNA of the CDR3 is TGTGCCAGCAGTTATGGTACGGGTCCTGGGGCCAACGTCCTGACTTTC. Amino acid sequence: CASSYGTGPGANVLTF. The J gene is TRBJ2-6, the V gene TRBV6-9; D remains unclear. This CDR3 comprises 16 residues. Germline CDR1 reads MNHGY; CDR2 reads SVAAGI. V was shortened by 2 bases and J by 2 bases, with 10 bases between the two germline ends.

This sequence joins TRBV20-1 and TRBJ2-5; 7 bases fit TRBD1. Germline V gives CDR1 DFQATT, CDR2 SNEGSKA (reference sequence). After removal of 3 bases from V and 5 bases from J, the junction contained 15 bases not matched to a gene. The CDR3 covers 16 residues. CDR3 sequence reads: CSASHIQDRVAETQYF. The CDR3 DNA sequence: TGCAGTGCTAGCCACATACAAGACAGGGTGGCGGAGACCCAGTACTTC.

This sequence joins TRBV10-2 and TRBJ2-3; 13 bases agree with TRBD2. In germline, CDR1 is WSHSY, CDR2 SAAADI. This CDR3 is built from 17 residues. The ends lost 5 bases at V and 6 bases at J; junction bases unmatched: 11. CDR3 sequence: CASSPITSGGARDTQYF. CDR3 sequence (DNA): TGCGCCAGCAGTCCCATCACTAGCGGGGGGGCCAGGGATACGCAGTATTTT.

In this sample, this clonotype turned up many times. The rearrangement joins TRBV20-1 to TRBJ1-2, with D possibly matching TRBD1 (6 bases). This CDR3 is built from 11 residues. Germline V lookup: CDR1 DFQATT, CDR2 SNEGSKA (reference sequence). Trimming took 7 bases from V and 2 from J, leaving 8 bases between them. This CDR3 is CSEGGNYGYTF. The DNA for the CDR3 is TGCAGTGAGGGGGGGAACTATGGCTACACCTTC.

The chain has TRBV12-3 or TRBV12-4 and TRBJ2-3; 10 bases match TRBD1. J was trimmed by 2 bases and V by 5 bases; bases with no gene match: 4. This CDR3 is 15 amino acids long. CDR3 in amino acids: CASSRTGGLTDTQYF. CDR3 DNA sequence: TGTGCCAGCAGTCGGACAGGGGGACTCACAGATACGCAGTATTTT.

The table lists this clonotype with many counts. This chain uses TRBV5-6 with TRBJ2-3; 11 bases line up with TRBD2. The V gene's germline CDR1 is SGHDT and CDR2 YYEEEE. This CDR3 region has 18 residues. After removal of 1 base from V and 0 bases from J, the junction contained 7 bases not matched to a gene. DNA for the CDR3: TGTGCCAGCAGCTTGAGGTTACTAGCGGGGGCCAGCACAGATACGCAGTATTTT. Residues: CASSLRLLAGASTDTQYF.

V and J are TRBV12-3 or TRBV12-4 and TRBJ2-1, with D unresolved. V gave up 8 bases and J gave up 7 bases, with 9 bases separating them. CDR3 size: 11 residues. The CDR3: CASVLRNEQFF. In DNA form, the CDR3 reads TGTGCCAGCGTGCTCCGGAATGAGCAGTTCTTC.

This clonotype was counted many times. The CDR3 bases are TGTGCCAGCAGTTGGGAGGGGTCCTACGAGCAGTACTTC. Its protein product is CASSWEGSYEQYF. This chain links TRBV12-3 or TRBV12-4 with TRBJ2-7, with 7 bases identical to TRBD2. The CDR3 loop spans 13 amino acids. Germline trimming cut 4 bases from V and 1 base from J; bases unmatched to any gene: 1.

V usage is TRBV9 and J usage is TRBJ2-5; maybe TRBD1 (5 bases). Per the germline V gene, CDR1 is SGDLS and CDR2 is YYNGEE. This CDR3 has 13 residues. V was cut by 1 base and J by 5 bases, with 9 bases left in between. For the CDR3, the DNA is TGTGCCAGCAGCGTACAGGGAACGGAGACCCAGTACTTC. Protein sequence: CASSVQGTETQYF.

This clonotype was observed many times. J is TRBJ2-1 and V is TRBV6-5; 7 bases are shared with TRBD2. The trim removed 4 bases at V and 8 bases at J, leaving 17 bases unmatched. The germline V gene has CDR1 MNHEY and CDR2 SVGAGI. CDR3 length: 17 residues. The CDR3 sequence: CASSLAASGGGIDEQFF. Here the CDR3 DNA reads TGTGCCAGCAGTTTGGCCGCCTCTGGCGGGGGAATCGATGAGCAGTTCTTC.

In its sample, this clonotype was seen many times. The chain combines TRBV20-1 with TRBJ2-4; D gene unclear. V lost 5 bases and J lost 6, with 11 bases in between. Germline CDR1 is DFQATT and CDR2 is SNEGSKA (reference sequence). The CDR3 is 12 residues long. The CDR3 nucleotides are TGCAGTGCTCAAGACGGGCTAAACATTCAGTACTTC. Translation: CSAQDGLNIQYF.